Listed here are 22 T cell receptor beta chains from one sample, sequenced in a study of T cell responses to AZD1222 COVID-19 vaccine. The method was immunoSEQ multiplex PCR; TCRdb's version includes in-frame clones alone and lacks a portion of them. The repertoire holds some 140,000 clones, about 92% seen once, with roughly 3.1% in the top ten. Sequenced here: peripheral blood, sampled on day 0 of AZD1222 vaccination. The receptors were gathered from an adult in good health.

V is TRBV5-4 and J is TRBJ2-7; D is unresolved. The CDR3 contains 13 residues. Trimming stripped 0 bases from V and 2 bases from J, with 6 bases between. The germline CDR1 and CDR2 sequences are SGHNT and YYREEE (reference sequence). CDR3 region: CASSLEGAYEQYF. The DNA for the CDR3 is TGTGCCAGCAGCTTGGAAGGTGCCTACGAGCAGTACTTC.

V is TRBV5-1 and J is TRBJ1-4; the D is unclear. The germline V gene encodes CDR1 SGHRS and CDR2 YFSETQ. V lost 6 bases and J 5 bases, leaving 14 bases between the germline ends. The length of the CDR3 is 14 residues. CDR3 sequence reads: CASNEGGENEKLFF. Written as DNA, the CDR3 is TGCGCCAGCAACGAAGGCGGAGAGAATGAAAAACTGTTTTTT. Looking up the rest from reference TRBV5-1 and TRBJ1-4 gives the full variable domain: KAGVTQTPRYLIKTRGQQVTLSCSPISGHRSVSWYQQTPGQGLQFLFEYFSETQRNKGNFPGRFSGRQFSNSRSEMNVSTLELGDSALYLCASNEGGENEKLFFGSGTQLSVL.

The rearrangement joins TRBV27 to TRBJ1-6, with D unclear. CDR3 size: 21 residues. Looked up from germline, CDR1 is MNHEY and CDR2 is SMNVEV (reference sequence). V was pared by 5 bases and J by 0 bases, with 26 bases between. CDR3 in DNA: TGTGCCAGCAGTCTAGCCCGGCAGACACCCTTCCAGAGCTCCTATAATTCACCCCTCCACTTT. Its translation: CASSLARQTPFQSSYNSPLHF.

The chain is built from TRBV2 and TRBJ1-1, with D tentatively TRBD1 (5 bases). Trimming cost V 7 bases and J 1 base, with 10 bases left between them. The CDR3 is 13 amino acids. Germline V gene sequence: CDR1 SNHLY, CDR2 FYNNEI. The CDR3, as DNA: TGTGCCAGCACTAAAGGACAGAACACTGAAGCTTTCTTT. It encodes CASTKGQNTEAFF.

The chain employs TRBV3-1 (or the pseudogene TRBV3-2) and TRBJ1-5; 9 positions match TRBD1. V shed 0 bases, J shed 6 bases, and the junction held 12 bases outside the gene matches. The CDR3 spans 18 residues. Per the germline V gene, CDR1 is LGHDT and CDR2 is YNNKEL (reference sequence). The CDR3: CASSQDYGTGRFSQPQHF. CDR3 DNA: TGTGCCAGCAGCCAAGATTATGGGACAGGGCGTTTCAGTCAGCCCCAGCATTTT.

CDR3 sequence: CASSEPYGLAGEQYF. The CDR3 DNA reads TGTGCCAGCAGTGAACCTTATGGACTAGCGGGCGAGCAGTACTTC. The chain combines TRBV27 with TRBJ2-7, with TRBD2 matching over 11 bases. The CDR3 spans 15 residues. CDR1 is MNHEY and CDR2 is SMNVEV in the germline V gene (reference sequence). J lost 6 bases, V lost 5 bases, and 9 bases had no gene match.

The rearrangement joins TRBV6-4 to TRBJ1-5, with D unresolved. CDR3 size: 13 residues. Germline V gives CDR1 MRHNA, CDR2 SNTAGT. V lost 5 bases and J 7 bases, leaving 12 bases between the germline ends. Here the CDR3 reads CASSREGGQPQHF. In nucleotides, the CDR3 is TGTGCCAGCAGTAGGGAGGGAGGGCAGCCCCAGCATTTT.

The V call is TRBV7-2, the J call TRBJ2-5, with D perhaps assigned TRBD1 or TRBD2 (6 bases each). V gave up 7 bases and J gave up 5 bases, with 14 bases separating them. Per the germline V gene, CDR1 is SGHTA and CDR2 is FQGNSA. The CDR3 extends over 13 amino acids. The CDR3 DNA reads TGTGCCAGCATCCCGAGGGGGAGGGAGACCCAGTACTTC. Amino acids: CASIPRGRETQYF. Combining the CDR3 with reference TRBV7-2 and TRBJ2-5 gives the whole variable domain GAGVSQSPSNKVTEKGKDVELRCDPISGHTALYWYRQSLGQGLEFLIYFQGNSAPDKSGLPSDRFSAERTGGSVSTLTIQRTQQEDSAVYLCASIPRGRETQYFGPGTRLLVL.

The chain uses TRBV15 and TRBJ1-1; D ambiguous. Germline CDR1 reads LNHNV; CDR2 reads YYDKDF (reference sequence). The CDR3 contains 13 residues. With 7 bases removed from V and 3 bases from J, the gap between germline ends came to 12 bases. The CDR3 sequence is CATTDRTYTEAFF. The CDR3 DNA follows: TGTGCCACCACCGACCGAACGTACACTGAAGCTTTCTTT.

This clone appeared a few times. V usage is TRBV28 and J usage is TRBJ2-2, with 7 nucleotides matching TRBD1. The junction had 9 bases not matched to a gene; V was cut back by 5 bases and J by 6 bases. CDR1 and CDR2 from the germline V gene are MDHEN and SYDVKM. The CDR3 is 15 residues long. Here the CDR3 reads CASSPRTGYAGELFF. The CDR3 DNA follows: TGTGCCAGCAGTCCCCGGACAGGTTATGCCGGGGAGCTGTTTTTT.

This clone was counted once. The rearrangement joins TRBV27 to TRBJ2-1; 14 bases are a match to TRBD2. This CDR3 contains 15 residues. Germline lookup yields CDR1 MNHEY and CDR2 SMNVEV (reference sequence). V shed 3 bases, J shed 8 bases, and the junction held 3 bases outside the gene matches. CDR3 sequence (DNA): TGTGCCAGCAGTTTGGGGACTAGCGGGAGCGATGAGCAGTTCTTC. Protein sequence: CASSLGTSGSDEQFF.

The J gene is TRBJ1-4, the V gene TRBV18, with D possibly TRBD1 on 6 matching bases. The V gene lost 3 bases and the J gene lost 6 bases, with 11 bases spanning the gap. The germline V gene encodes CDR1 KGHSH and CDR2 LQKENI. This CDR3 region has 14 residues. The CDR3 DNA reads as TGTGCCAGCTCACCGATCAGGACAGATGAAAAACTGTTTTTT. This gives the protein CASSPIRTDEKLFF.

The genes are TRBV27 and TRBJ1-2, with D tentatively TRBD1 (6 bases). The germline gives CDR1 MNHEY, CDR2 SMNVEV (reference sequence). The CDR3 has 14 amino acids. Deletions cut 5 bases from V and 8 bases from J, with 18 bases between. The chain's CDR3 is CASSPGTQRRGYTF. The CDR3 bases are TGTGCCAGCAGTCCGGGGACACAGCGGAGGGGCTACACCTTC.

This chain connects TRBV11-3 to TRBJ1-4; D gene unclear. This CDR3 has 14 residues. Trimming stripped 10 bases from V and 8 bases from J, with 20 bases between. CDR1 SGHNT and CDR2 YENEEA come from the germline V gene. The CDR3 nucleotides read TGTGCCACCTTGGGTTGGACGAAAAGGGAAAAACTGTTTTTT. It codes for CATLGWTKREKLFF.

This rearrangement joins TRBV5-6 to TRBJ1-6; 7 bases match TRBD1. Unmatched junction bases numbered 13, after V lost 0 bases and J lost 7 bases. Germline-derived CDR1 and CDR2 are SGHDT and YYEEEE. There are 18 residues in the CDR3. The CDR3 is CASSLASVGGPRNSPLHF. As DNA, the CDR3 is TGTGCCAGCAGCTTGGCCTCGGTAGGGGGCCCCCGGAATTCACCCCTCCACTTT.

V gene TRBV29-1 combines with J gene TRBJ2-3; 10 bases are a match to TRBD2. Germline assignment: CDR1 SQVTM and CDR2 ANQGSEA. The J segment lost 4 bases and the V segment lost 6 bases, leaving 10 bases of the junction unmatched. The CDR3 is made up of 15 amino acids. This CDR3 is CSVGAAGGSADTQYF. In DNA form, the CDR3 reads TGCAGCGTAGGTGCAGCGGGAGGGTCGGCAGATACGCAGTATTTT.

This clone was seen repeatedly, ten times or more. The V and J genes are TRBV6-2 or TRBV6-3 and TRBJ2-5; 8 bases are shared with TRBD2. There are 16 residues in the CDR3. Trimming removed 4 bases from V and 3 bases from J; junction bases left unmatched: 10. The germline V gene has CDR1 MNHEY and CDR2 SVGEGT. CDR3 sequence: CASSSPGLAKKETQYF. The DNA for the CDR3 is TGTGCCAGCAGTTCGCCCGGACTAGCAAAAAAAGAGACCCAGTACTTC.

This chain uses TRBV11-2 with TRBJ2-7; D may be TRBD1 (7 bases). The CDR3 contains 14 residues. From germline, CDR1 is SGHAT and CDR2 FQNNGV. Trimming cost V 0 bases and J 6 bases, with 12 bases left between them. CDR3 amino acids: CASSLDNRGGEQYF. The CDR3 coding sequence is TGTGCCAGCAGCTTAGATAACAGGGGAGGCGAGCAGTACTTC.

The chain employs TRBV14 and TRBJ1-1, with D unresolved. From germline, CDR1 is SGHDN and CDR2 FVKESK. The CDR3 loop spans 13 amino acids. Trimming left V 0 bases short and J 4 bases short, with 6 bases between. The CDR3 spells CASSQDMSTEAFF. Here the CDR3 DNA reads TGTGCCAGCAGCCAAGATATGAGCACTGAAGCTTTCTTT.

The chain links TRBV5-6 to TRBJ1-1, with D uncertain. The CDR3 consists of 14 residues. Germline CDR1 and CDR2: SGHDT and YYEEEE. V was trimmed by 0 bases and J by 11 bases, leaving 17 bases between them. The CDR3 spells CASSLVLEPQEAFF. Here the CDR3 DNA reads TGTGCCAGCAGCTTGGTGCTTGAGCCTCAAGAGGCTTTCTTT.

CDR3 amino acids: CSARTGKGTEAFF. The CDR3 coding sequence is TGCAGCGCCCGGACAGGGAAGGGCACTGAAGCTTTCTTT. The V and J genes are TRBV29-1 and TRBJ1-1; TRBD1 aligns across 8 bases. Germline trimming cut 7 bases from V and 4 bases from J; bases unmatched to any gene: 8. The length of the CDR3 is 13 residues. Germline V gene lookup returns CDR1 SQVTM and CDR2 ANQGSEA.

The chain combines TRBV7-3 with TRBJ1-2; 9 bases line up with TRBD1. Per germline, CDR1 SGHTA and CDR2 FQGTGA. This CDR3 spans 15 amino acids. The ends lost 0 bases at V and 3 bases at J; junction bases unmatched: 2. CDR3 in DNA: TGTGCCAGCAGCTTAACAAGACAGGGGGACTATGGCTACACCTTC. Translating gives CASSLTRQGDYGYTF. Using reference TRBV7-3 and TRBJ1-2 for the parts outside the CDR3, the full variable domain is GAGVSQTPSNKVTEKGKYVELRCDPISGHTALYWYRQSLGQGPEFLIYFQGTGAADDSGLPNDRFFAVRPEGSVSTLKIQRTERGDSAVYLCASSLTRQGDYGYTFGSGTRLTVV.